This T cell receptor (beta chain) was profiled in a study of T-cell memory formation after mild COVID-19. V lost 3 bases and J 1 base, leaving 12 bases between the germline ends. The CDR3 has 14 amino acids. Looked up from germline, CDR1 is SQVTM and CDR2 is ANQGSEA. TCRdb fed the 5' RACE reads into MiXCR, producing one record per CDR3 protein. In the table there are around 250,000 distinct CDR3 sequences, 15% of which are singletons. Sample: PBMCs or a T cell subset sorted from them (not recorded which). V is TRBV29-1 and J is TRBJ1-1, with D tentatively TRBD1 (5 bases). The source of this sequence is an adult woman who had mild COVID-19 (a few samples of this study predate the infection). Cell type and time point are not known. In nucleotides, the CDR3 is TGCAGCGTTGATTCGGGACGGACGAACACTGAAGCTTTCTTT. The encoded protein is CSVDSGRTNTEAFF.